This TCR beta chain is drawn from a study of control samples from healthy donors and cancer patients. The germline V gene has CDR1 MNHEY and CDR2 SVGAGI. The V and J ends lost 2 bases and 1 base respectively, with 8 bases between them. The CDR3 covers 14 residues. Sequencing used immunoSEQ multiplex PCR; TCRdb keeps in-frame clones, though not all of them. The sample contains around 200,000 clones, just under 95% of which appear only once. The sample consisted of blood. The chain recombines TRBV6-5 with TRBJ1-1; D possibly corresponds to TRBD1 (6 bases). This clonotype was obtained from a man aged 50 to 59 in good health. The CDR3 nucleotides read TGTGCCAGCAGTTACGGGGGGCGGAACACTGAAGCTTTCTTT. Its translation is CASSYGGRNTEAFF.